The entry below describes one T cell receptor (beta chain). Per the authors' pipeline: It was from reference gene primer amplification that nucleated cell counts were estimated. Assay used: immunoSEQ multiplex PCR; TCRdb lists only in-frame clones, some missing. The V and J calls and clone size were taken over from that table, and D and trimming were inferred from the DNA. The sample shows some 74,000 clones, 75% to 85% of them seen only once. The data belong to a study of blood T cell repertoires in COVID-19. Study details: The samples span acute and convalescent COVID-19 from the United States, Italy and Spain. From T cells, B-cell-depleted T cells, or PBMCs came the material, which was cDNA or gDNA.

Germline CDR1 and CDR2: MDHEN and SYDVKM. The CDR3 is made up of 13 amino acids. Trimming took 3 bases from V and 9 from J, leaving 9 bases between them. The chain has TRBV28 and TRBJ1-6; the D is unclear. Sequencing was performed on peripheral blood. The origin of this receptor is a man older than 75 with acute or convalescent COVID-19. The CDR3 nucleotides read TGTGCCAGCAGTTTCTTAGTCGGTTCACCCCTCCACTTT. Its translation: CASSFLVGSPLHF.